The 17 T cell receptor beta chains given below trace back to one sample, sequenced in a study of T cell changes during pregnancy in multiple sclerosis. Data came from immunoSEQ multiplex PCR; TCRdb stores just in-frame clones and leaves some out. The sample records about 68,000 clones, just over 90% being singletons. The source material was peripheral blood, sampled in the third trimester of pregnancy. These receptors were obtained from a female donor with multiple sclerosis, enrolled in a pregnancy study.

The chain employs TRBV27 and TRBJ1-5; TRBD1 is a possible D gene (5 bases). The CDR3 consists of 15 residues. Trimming shortened V by 4 bases and J by 1 base, and 11 bases separated the two germline ends. The germline CDR1 and CDR2 sequences are MNHEY and SMNVEV (reference sequence). CDR3: CASSSGDSSNQPQHF. For the CDR3, the DNA is TGTGCCAGCAGTTCCGGGGACTCCAGCAATCAGCCCCAGCATTTT.

This clone was recorded only once. The chain uses TRBV5-1 and TRBJ1-4; D gene ambiguous. The V gene's germline CDR1 is SGHRS and CDR2 YFSETQ. The CDR3 consists of 17 residues. Trimming pared 3 bases from V and 3 bases from J, leaving 18 bases between. The CDR3 sequence: CASSSTLRGVANEKLFF. DNA for the CDR3: TGCGCCAGCAGCTCCACACTTCGGGGTGTAGCTAATGAAAAACTGTTTTTT.

The V and J genes are TRBV7-2 and TRBJ1-2; TRBD1 is a possible D gene (6 bases). CDR1 is SGHTA, CDR2 FQGNSA, per germline. The V gene lost 5 bases and the J gene lost 2 bases, with 9 bases spanning the gap. The CDR3 runs 13 residues. The CDR3 region is CASSEDRNYGYTF. The CDR3 bases are TGTGCCAGCAGCGAGGACAGAAACTATGGCTACACCTTC. Full variable domain (outside the CDR3, taken from reference TRBV7-2 and TRBJ1-2): GAGVSQSPSNKVTEKGKDVELRCDPISGHTALYWYRQSLGQGLEFLIYFQGNSAPDKSGLPSDRFSAERTGGSVSTLTIQRTQQEDSAVYLCASSEDRNYGYTFGSGTRLTVV.

This chain connects TRBV30 to TRBJ2-3; tentative D call: TRBD1 (6 bases). Germline values: CDR1 GTSNPN, CDR2 SVGIG (reference sequence). V was clipped by 2 bases and J by 2 bases, with 11 bases between them. The CDR3 totals 14 residues. The CDR3 loop reads CAWSLGASTDTQYF. Here the CDR3 DNA reads TGTGCCTGGAGTTTGGGGGCCTCCACAGATACGCAGTATTTT.

The chain uses TRBV23-1 and TRBJ1-1, with no clear D. TRBV23-1 is designated an ORF whose function remains uncertain. V was shortened by 0 bases and J by 3 bases, with 17 bases between the two germline ends. The CDR3 extends over 17 amino acids. The CDR3: CASSQSEGLDWDTEAFF. As DNA, the CDR3 is TGCGCCAGCAGTCAATCGGAGGGCCTGGATTGGGACACTGAAGCTTTCTTT.

V gene TRBV18 combines with J gene TRBJ2-1; 8 nucleotides match TRBD1. The V gene's germline CDR1 is KGHSH and CDR2 LQKENI. The CDR3 is made up of 16 amino acids. The V segment lost 5 bases and the J segment 5 bases; nucleotides outside the gene matches: 11. The CDR3 bases are TGTGCCAGCTCAGTCCAACAGGGGGGTAGAAACAATGAGCAGTTCTTC. Translation gives CASSVQQGGRNNEQFF. The whole variable domain, remainder taken from reference TRBV18 and TRBJ2-1, is NAGVMQNPRHLVRRRGQEARLRCSPMKGHSHVYWYRQLPEEGLKFMVYLQKENIIDESGMPKERFSAEFPKEGPSILRIQQVVRGDSAAYFCASSVQQGGRNNEQFFGPGTRLTVL.

The table lists this clone with a count of one. The chain is built from TRBV7-2 and TRBJ1-1, with 7 bases that match TRBD1. Germline CDR1 reads SGHTA; CDR2 reads FQGNSA. There are 14 residues in the CDR3. V shed 3 bases and J 5 bases; nucleotides not matched to a gene: 6. The CDR3 loop is CASSLTGRSTEAFF. DNA of the CDR3: TGTGCCAGCAGCTTGACAGGGCGGTCAACTGAAGCTTTCTTT. The variable domain in full, with the rest retrieved from reference TRBV7-2 and TRBJ1-1, is GAGVSQSPSNKVTEKGKDVELRCDPISGHTALYWYRQSLGQGLEFLIYFQGNSAPDKSGLPSDRFSAERTGGSVSTLTIQRTQQEDSAVYLCASSLTGRSTEAFFGQGTRLTVV.

The rearrangement links TRBV20-1 to TRBJ2-1, with D unresolved. The CDR3 runs to 11 residues. The germline V gene has CDR1 DFQATT and CDR2 SNEGSKA (reference sequence). Trimming took 4 bases from V and 8 from J, leaving 9 bases between them. Written as DNA, the CDR3 is TGCAGTGCTAACACCGTATATGAGCAGTTCTTC. Its protein is CSANTVYEQFF.

This clone has more than one count but fewer than ten. The chain employs TRBV4-3 and TRBJ1-3, with 7 positions matching TRBD1. CDR1 and CDR2 from the germline V gene are LGHNA and YSLEER. V lost 4 bases to trimming and J lost 4 bases; unmatched junction nucleotides: 10. CDR3 length: 16 residues. The CDR3 DNA reads TGCGCCAGCAGCCGTCACTTCGGACAGGAGGGAAACACCATATATTTT. Translating gives CASSRHFGQEGNTIYF.

The J gene is TRBJ2-7, the V gene TRBV4-1; D may be TRBD1 (6 bases). V gave up 0 bases and J gave up 6 bases, with 21 bases separating them. This CDR3 spans 17 amino acids. Germline lookup yields CDR1 MGHRA and CDR2 YSYEKL. CDR3 in amino acids: CASSQERTGTLLPEQYF. The CDR3 DNA follows: TGCGCCAGCAGCCAAGAGAGGACCGGGACACTCCTCCCCGAGCAGTACTTC.

This clone is a singleton in its sample. The chain recombines TRBV19 with TRBJ1-6, with D possibly TRBD1 on 6 matching bases. The CDR3 extends over 15 amino acids. Per the germline V gene, CDR1 is LNHDA and CDR2 is SQIVND (reference sequence). Trimming took 7 bases from V and 8 from J, leaving 18 bases between them. CDR3 in DNA: TGTGCCAGTAAACAGGGTCGACCCCTGGATTCACCCCTCCACTTT. It encodes CASKQGRPLDSPLHF.

This chain uses TRBV7-2 with TRBJ2-7, with TRBD2 matching 9 bases. V was clipped by 1 base and J by 4 bases; unmatched bases: 5. CDR3 length equals 15 residues. Germline V gives CDR1 SGHTA, CDR2 FQGNSA. The CDR3 protein is CASSLVLAGNYEQYF. DNA of the CDR3: TGTGCCAGCAGCTTAGTTCTAGCGGGGAATTACGAGCAGTACTTC.

The chain couples TRBV7-2 to TRBJ2-3; 10 nucleotides line up with TRBD1. The germline V gene has CDR1 SGHTA and CDR2 FQGNSA. There are 14 residues in the CDR3. With V trimmed by 2 bases and J by 14 bases, 10 bases remained unmatched. CDR3 sequence reads: CASSLQNRDRGLYF. DNA of the CDR3: TGTGCCAGCAGCTTACAAAACCGGGACAGGGGTCTGTATTTT.

V gene TRBV6-5 combines with J gene TRBJ2-1; 9 nucleotides line up with TRBD2. Germline V gives CDR1 MNHEY, CDR2 SVGAGI. V was clipped by 2 bases and J by 7 bases; unmatched bases: 6. This CDR3 has 15 amino acids. DNA for the CDR3: TGTGCCAGCAGTTACATGGCGGGAGGGCTAAATGAGCAGTTCTTC. It codes for CASSYMAGGLNEQFF.

This rearrangement joins TRBV6-6 to TRBJ1-5; 8 bases line up with TRBD1. The CDR3 is made up of 13 amino acids. V lost 11 bases, J lost 5 bases, and 8 bases stayed unmatched. From germline, CDR1 is MNHNY and CDR2 SVGAGI (reference sequence). The CDR3: CALAGGRDQPQHF. Written as DNA, the CDR3 is TGTGCCCTCGCAGGGGGCAGGGATCAGCCCCAGCATTTT.

V and J are TRBV18 and TRBJ2-2; TRBD1 might be the D (7 bases). Deletions cut 0 bases from V and 1 base from J, with 15 bases between. The CDR3 has 18 residues. CDR1 and CDR2 (germline): KGHSH, LQKENI. The DNA for the CDR3 is TGTGCCAGCTCACCACCGGATGGAGGGGGCGAGAACACCGGGGAGCTGTTTTTT. Its translation is CASSPPDGGGENTGELFF.

The V and J genes are TRBV13 and TRBJ1-2; D ambiguous. CDR1 and CDR2 from the germline V gene are PRHDT and FYEKMQ (reference sequence). Trimming cost V 4 bases and J 5 bases, with 14 bases left between them. The CDR3 extends over 14 amino acids. The CDR3 loop is CASSSQMNLYGYTF. The CDR3 nucleotides are TGTGCCAGCAGCTCACAAATGAACCTTTATGGCTACACCTTC. The variable domain in full, completed from reference TRBV13 and TRBJ1-2, reads AAGVIQSPRHLIKEKRETATLKCYPIPRHDTVYWYQQGPGQDPQFLISFYEKMQSDKGSIPDRFSAQQFSDYHSELNMSSLELGDSALYFCASSSQMNLYGYTFGSGTRLTVV.